Presented here are 22 T cell receptor beta chains from one specimen sequenced in a study of beta chain features in type 1 diabetes. Every bit of the isolated RNA underwent reverse transcription, so sequencing read expressed TCRB transcripts. This table comes from immunoSEQ multiplex PCR, and its TCRdb copy is limited to in-frame clones, with some not included. The sample lists 150,000 to 200,000 clones, roughly 7.1% seen once, with about 0.95% in the top ten. Points from the study as a whole: TCRB CDR3s were moderately but significantly shorter in Type 1 diabetes patients in all four CD4+ subsets.

No antigen is known for these receptors. Sequenced material: central memory CD4+ T cells from blood. The receptors here all came from a woman aged 40 to 50 with type 1 diabetes.

J is TRBJ2-1 and V is TRBV7-3, with TRBD2 matching 8 bases. The germline gives CDR1 SGHTA, CDR2 FQGTGA. The CDR3 covers 16 residues. Trimming removed 4 bases from V and 5 bases from J; junction bases left unmatched: 10. DNA for the CDR3: TGTGCCAGCAGCTATGACGGGGGGGCCGCAAACAATGAGCAGTTCTTC. Amino acids: CASSYDGGAANNEQFF.

The rearrangement joins TRBV2 to TRBJ2-3; 10 nucleotides line up with TRBD1. V was clipped by 6 bases and J by 1 base; unmatched bases: 13. The V gene's germline CDR1 is SNHLY and CDR2 FYNNEI. CDR3 size: 18 residues. The CDR3 reads CASRTGGDDPLGTDTQYF. The DNA for the CDR3 is TGTGCCAGCAGGACAGGGGGCGACGACCCCCTCGGCACAGATACGCAGTATTTT.

In its sample, this clone was seen a few times. V is TRBV7-7 and J is TRBJ2-1; 7 positions agree with TRBD1. The V gene's germline CDR1 is SSHAT and CDR2 FNYEAQ (reference sequence). The CDR3 extends over 15 amino acids. The trim removed 4 bases at V and 0 bases at J, leaving 3 bases unmatched. The CDR3 DNA is TGTGCCAGCAGCTCGACAGGGAACTCCTACAATGAGCAGTTCTTC. This codes for CASSSTGNSYNEQFF.

The chain is built from TRBV28 and TRBJ2-3, with TRBD1 as a possible D gene (5 bases). Trimming took 7 bases from V and 2 from J, leaving 13 bases between them. Per the germline V gene, CDR1 is MDHEN and CDR2 is SYDVKM. The CDR3 is 14 amino acids. This CDR3 reads CASIPGQATDTQYF. The CDR3 region has the DNA TGTGCCAGCATCCCAGGACAAGCCACAGATACGCAGTATTTT.

This clone was seen more than once but under ten times. This sequence joins TRBV27 and TRBJ1-1; the match to TRBD1 covers 8 bases. V was clipped by 4 bases and J by 5 bases; unmatched bases: 3. The germline CDR1 and CDR2 sequences are MNHEY and SMNVEV (reference sequence). The CDR3 covers 13 residues. CDR3 nucleotide sequence: TGTGCCAGCAGTTCGGACAGGGCTACTGAAGCTTTCTTT. Its translation is CASSSDRATEAFF.

The chain joins TRBV28 to TRBJ2-7; D gene ambiguous. Germline values: CDR1 MDHEN, CDR2 SYDVKM. The germline V and J ends were trimmed by 8 bases and 8 bases, with 19 bases remaining between them. There are 13 residues in the CDR3. This CDR3 reads CASQEPTYYKQYF. The CDR3, as DNA: TGTGCCAGCCAAGAACCGACCTACTATAAGCAGTACTTC.

This clone was recorded a few times. The chain combines TRBV6-6 with TRBJ1-5, with 9 bases fitting TRBD1. The CDR3 is 15 residues long. V was clipped by 7 bases and J by 3 bases; unmatched bases: 7. CDR1 is MNHNY, CDR2 SVGAGI, per germline (reference sequence). The CDR3 region is CASKLWTGVNQPQHF. CDR3 in DNA: TGTGCCAGCAAGCTCTGGACAGGGGTCAATCAGCCCCAGCATTTT.

This clone was recorded at least ten times. The chain couples TRBV9 to TRBJ2-2; 12 bases are shared with TRBD1. Germline trimming cut 4 bases from V and 7 bases from J; bases unmatched to any gene: 8. The CDR3 is made up of 16 amino acids. Per germline, CDR1 SGDLS and CDR2 YYNGEE. CDR3 protein: CASSLSGQGAIGELFF. In DNA form, the CDR3 reads TGTGCCAGCAGCTTATCGGGACAGGGGGCGATCGGGGAGCTGTTTTTT.

This clone was seen a handful of times. The rearrangement joins TRBV9 to TRBJ2-5; 9 bases map to TRBD1. V was pared by 4 bases and J by 4 bases, with 5 bases of the junction left unmatched. CDR1 is SGDLS and CDR2 is YYNGEE in the germline V gene. This CDR3 comprises 14 residues. The CDR3 sequence is CASSLSTGGETQYF. The CDR3 coding sequence is TGTGCCAGCAGCCTCTCGACAGGGGGAGAGACCCAGTACTTC.

This clone was recorded a few times. This rearrangement joins TRBV7-9 to TRBJ2-3, with TRBD1 as a possible D gene (6 bases). CDR1 and CDR2 (germline): SEHNR, FQNEAQ (reference sequence). The germline V and J ends were trimmed by 4 bases and 5 bases, with 13 bases remaining between them. The CDR3 loop spans 14 amino acids. The CDR3 sequence is CASSYRDKGDTQYF. DNA of the CDR3: TGTGCCAGCAGCTACCGGGACAAAGGAGATACGCAGTATTTT.

The chain couples TRBV19 to TRBJ2-7; 7 bases agree with TRBD1. This CDR3 contains 15 residues. The trim removed 7 bases at V and 2 bases at J, leaving 11 bases unmatched. Looked up from germline, CDR1 is LNHDA and CDR2 is SQIVND (reference sequence). Here the CDR3 DNA reads TGTGCCAGTAAGGCCGGGACAGCGAACACCTACGAGCAGTACTTC. This encodes CASKAGTANTYEQYF.

This clone was found a few times. J is TRBJ1-1 and V is TRBV28, with D maybe TRBD1 (5 bases). The CDR3 loop spans 13 amino acids. Germline V CDR1 and CDR2: MDHEN, SYDVKM. The V end lost 8 bases, the J end lost 3 bases, and 13 bases lay between the germline ends. The CDR3 protein is CASYRPIHTEAFF. CDR3 coding DNA: TGTGCCAGCTACAGGCCAATACACACTGAAGCTTTCTTT.

This rearrangement joins TRBV5-1 to TRBJ2-7; no definite D call. The germline CDR1 and CDR2 sequences are SGHRS and YFSETQ. The CDR3 contains 15 residues. Trimming left V 0 bases short and J 3 bases short, with 13 bases between. CDR3 in amino acids: CASSLAGGVGYEQYF. The CDR3 DNA sequence: TGCGCCAGCAGCTTGGCCGGCGGCGTTGGCTACGAGCAGTACTTC.

This clone was recorded a few times. V usage is TRBV20-1 and J usage is TRBJ1-1; D remains ambiguous. The CDR3 is 11 amino acids. Germline CDR1 reads DFQATT; CDR2 reads SNEGSKA (reference sequence). The V and J ends lost 5 bases and 0 bases respectively, with 4 bases between them. The CDR3 region has the DNA TGCAGTGCTGAGTTGAACACTGAAGCTTTCTTT. As protein: CSAELNTEAFF.

The chain uses TRBV27 and TRBJ2-5, with TRBD2 matching 15 bases. V shed 7 bases and J 3 bases; nucleotides not matched to a gene: 3. Germline V gene sequence: CDR1 MNHEY, CDR2 SMNVEV (reference sequence). This CDR3 is built from 15 residues. The CDR3 loop reads CASTGLAGGEETQYF. The CDR3 nucleotides are TGTGCCAGCACGGGACTAGCGGGGGGCGAAGAGACCCAGTACTTC.

This clone was counted a few times. This sequence joins TRBV7-3 and TRBJ2-1, with 9 bases that match TRBD2. This CDR3 contains 16 residues. V was pared by 2 bases and J by 7 bases, with 9 bases of the junction left unmatched. CDR1 and CDR2 from the germline V gene are SGHTA and FQGTGA. CDR3 residues: CASSLAAGTSWNEQFF. As DNA, the CDR3 is TGTGCCAGCAGCTTAGCGGCCGGGACTAGCTGGAATGAGCAGTTCTTC.

This clone has just a few counts. The rearrangement uses TRBV30 and TRBJ2-5, with D possibly TRBD1 on 5 matching bases. Germline assignment: CDR1 GTSNPN and CDR2 SVGIG (reference sequence). The V end was cut by 3 bases, the J end by 1 base, with 6 bases between. This CDR3 has 12 residues. As DNA, the CDR3 is TGTGCCTGGAGAGGGGTCCAAGAGACCCAGTACTTC. Its translation is CAWRGVQETQYF.

In its sample, this clone was seen a few times. V usage is TRBV28 and J usage is TRBJ1-1; possible D gene TRBD1, 5 bases. V was shortened by 9 bases and J by 1 base, with 9 bases between the two germline ends. The V gene's germline CDR1 is MDHEN and CDR2 SYDVKM. This CDR3 has 12 residues. The CDR3 spells CASRQWNTEAFF. CDR3 DNA sequence: TGTGCCAGTAGACAGTGGAACACTGAAGCTTTCTTT.

This clone has a handful of counts. The chain links TRBV11-2 to TRBJ2-6; D may be TRBD1 (5 bases). The germline V and J ends were trimmed by 1 base and 4 bases, with 14 bases remaining between them. The V gene's germline CDR1 is SGHAT and CDR2 FQNNGV. The CDR3 is 17 amino acids. CDR3 coding DNA: TGTGCCAGCAGCTTAGCACAGGCGTCACGGGGGGCCAACGTCCTGACTTTC. This sequence encodes CASSLAQASRGANVLTF.

The chain has TRBV7-9 and TRBJ2-7; 9 bases line up with TRBD1. The CDR3 has 14 amino acids. After removal of 7 bases from V and 7 bases from J, the junction contained 11 bases not matched to a gene. The germline V gene encodes CDR1 SEHNR and CDR2 FQNEAQ (reference sequence). For the CDR3, the DNA is TGTGCCAGCATGATGACAGGGGGTATGGAGGAGCAGTACTTC. Translated, it gives CASMMTGGMEEQYF.

This clone was seen a handful of times. The rearrangement links TRBV14 to TRBJ1-2; D gene uncertain. The CDR3 contains 13 residues. Germline CDR1 is SGHDN and CDR2 is FVKESK. The germline V and J ends were trimmed by 1 base and 7 bases, with 10 bases remaining between them. CDR3 nucleotides: TGTGCCAGCAGCCAAGTACCTTCGGGTGGCTACACCTTC. It is translated as CASSQVPSGGYTF. Full variable domain (outside the CDR3, taken from reference TRBV14 and TRBJ1-2): EAGVTQFPSHSVIEKGQTVTLRCDPISGHDNLYWYRRVMGKEIKFLLHFVKESKQDESGMPNNRFLAERTGGTYSTLKVQPAELEDSGVYFCASSQVPSGGYTFGSGTRLTVV.

V usage is TRBV29-1 and J usage is TRBJ2-7; 11 bases map to TRBD2. The germline V gene encodes CDR1 SQVTM and CDR2 ANQGSEA. The CDR3 contains 13 residues. V was clipped by 6 bases and J by 2 bases; unmatched bases: 3. For the CDR3, the DNA is TGCAGCGTGACTAGCGGGGTACCCTACGAGCAGTACTTC. It translates to CSVTSGVPYEQYF.